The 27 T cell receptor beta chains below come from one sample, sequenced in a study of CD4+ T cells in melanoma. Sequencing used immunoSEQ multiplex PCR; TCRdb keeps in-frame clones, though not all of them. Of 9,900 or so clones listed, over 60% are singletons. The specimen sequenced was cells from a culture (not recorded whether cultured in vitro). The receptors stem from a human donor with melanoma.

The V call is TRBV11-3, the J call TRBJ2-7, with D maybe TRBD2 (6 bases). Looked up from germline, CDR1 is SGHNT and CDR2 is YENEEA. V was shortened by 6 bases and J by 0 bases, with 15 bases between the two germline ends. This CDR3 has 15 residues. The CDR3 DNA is TGTGCCAGCAGTAAAGACAGCGGGCCCTCCTACGAGCAGTACTTC. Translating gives CASSKDSGPSYEQYF.

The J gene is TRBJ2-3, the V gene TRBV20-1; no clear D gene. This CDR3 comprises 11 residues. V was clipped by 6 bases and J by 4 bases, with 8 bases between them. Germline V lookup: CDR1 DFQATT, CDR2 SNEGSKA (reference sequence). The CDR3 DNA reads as TGCAGTGCGAGACACCCAGATACGCAGTATTTT. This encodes CSARHPDTQYF.

CDR3 residues: CASSALGVSNNQPQHF. CDR3 in DNA: TGTGCCAGCAGTGCTCTGGGGGTGAGTAACAATCAGCCCCAGCATTTT. The gene calls are TRBV27 and TRBJ1-5; TRBD1 is a possible D gene (5 bases). The CDR3 runs 16 residues. V lost 5 bases and J lost 3, with 17 bases in between. Germline CDR1 MNHEY, CDR2 SMNVEV (reference sequence).

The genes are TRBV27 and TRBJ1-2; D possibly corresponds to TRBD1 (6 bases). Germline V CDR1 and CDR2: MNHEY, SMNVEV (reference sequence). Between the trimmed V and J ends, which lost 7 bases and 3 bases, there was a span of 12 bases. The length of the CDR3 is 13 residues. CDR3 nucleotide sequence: TGTGCCAGCAAGCAACAGGGAGACTATGGCTACACCTTC. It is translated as CASKQQGDYGYTF.

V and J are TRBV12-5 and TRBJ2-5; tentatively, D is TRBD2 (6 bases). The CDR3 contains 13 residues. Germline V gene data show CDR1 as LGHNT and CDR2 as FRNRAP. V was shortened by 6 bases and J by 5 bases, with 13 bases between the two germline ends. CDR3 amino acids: CASGRGREETQYF. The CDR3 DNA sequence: TGTGCTAGTGGACGGGGCCGGGAGGAGACCCAGTACTTC.

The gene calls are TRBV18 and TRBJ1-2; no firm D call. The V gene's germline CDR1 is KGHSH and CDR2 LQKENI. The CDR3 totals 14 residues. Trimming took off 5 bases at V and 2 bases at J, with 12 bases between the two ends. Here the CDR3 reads CASSVLGRNYGYTF. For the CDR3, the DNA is TGTGCCAGCTCAGTCCTAGGGCGAAACTATGGCTACACCTTC. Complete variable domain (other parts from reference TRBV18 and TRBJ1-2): NAGVMQNPRHLVRRRGQEARLRCSPMKGHSHVYWYRQLPEEGLKFMVYLQKENIIDESGMPKERFSAEFPKEGPSILRIQQVVRGDSAAYFCASSVLGRNYGYTFGSGTRLTVV.

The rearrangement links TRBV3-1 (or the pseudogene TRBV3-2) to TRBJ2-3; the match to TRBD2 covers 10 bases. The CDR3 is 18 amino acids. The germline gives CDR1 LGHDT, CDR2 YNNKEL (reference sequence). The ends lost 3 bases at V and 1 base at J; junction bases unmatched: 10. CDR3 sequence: CASSQGWALAGGTDTQYF. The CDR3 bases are TGTGCCAGCAGCCAGGGCTGGGCTCTAGCGGGGGGCACAGATACGCAGTATTTT.

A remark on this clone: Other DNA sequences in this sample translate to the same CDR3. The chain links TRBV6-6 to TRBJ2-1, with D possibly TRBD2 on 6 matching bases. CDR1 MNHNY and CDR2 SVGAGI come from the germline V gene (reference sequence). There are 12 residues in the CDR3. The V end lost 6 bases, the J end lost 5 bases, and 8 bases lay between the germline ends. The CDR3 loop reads CASSPGDNEQFF. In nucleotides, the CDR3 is TGTGCCAGCAGCCCGGGGGACAATGAGCAGTTCTTC.

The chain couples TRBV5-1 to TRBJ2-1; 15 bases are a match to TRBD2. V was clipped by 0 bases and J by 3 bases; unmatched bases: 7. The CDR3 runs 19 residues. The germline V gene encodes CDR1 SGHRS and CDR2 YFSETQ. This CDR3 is CASSLEGGLAGGYYNEQFF. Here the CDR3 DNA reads TGCGCCAGCAGCTTGGAAGGGGGACTAGCGGGGGGATACTACAATGAGCAGTTCTTC.

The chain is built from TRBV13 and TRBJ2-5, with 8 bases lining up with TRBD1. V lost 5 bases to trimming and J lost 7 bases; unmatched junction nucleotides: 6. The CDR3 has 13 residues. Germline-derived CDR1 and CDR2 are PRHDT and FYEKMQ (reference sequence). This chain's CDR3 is CASSPGQDRTQYF. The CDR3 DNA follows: TGTGCCAGCAGCCCGGGACAGGATAGGACCCAGTACTTC. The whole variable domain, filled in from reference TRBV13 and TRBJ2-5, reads AAGVIQSPRHLIKEKRETATLKCYPIPRHDTVYWYQQGPGQDPQFLISFYEKMQSDKGSIPDRFSAQQFSDYHSELNMSSLELGDSALYFCASSPGQDRTQYFGPGTRLLVL.

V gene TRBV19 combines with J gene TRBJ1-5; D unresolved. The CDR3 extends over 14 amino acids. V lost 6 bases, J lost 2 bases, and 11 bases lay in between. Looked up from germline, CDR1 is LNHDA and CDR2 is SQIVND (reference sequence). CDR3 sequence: CASSPHWGNQPQHF. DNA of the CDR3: TGTGCCAGTAGCCCCCACTGGGGCAATCAGCCCCAGCATTTT.

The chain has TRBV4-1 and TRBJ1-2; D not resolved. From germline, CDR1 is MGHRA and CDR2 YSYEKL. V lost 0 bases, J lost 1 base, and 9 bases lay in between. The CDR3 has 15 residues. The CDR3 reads CASSQEGRFNYGYTF. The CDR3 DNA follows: TGCGCCAGCAGCCAAGAGGGCAGGTTTAACTATGGCTACACCTTC.

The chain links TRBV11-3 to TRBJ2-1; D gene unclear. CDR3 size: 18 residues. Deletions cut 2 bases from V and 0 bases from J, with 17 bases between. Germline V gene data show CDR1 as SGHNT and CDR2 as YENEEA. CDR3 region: CASSLTPPRADSYNEQFF. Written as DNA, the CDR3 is TGTGCCAGCAGCTTAACTCCCCCCCGGGCGGACTCCTACAATGAGCAGTTCTTC. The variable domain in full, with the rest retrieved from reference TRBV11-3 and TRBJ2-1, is EAGVVQSPRYKIIEKKQPVAFWCNPISGHNTLYWYLQNLGQGPELLIRYENEEAVDDSQLPKDRFSAERLKGVDSTLKIQPAELGDSAVYLCASSLTPPRADSYNEQFFGPGTRLTVL.

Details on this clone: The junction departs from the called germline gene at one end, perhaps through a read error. This CDR3 reads CASSPLMWTEKSF. The CDR3 region has the DNA TGTGCCAGCTCACCCCTAATGTGGACAGAGAAGAGCTTT. This rearrangement joins TRBV18 to TRBJ1-3; TRBD1 is a possible D gene (6 bases). Germline V gene sequence: CDR1 KGHSH, CDR2 LQKENI. The CDR3 is made up of 13 amino acids.

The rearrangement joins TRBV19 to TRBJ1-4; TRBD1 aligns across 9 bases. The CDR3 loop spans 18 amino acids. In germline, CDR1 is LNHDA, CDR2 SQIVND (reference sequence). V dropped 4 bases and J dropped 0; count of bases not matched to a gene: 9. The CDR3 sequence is CASSTNTGGGATNEKLFF. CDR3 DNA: TGTGCCAGTAGTACGAATACAGGGGGCGGCGCAACTAATGAAAAACTGTTTTTT.

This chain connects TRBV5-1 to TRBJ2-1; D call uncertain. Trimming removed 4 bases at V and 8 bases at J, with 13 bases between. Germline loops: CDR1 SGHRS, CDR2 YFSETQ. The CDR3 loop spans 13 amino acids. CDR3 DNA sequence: TGCGCCAGCAGCCCTCCGGACGCACATGAGCAGTTCTTC. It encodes CASSPPDAHEQFF.

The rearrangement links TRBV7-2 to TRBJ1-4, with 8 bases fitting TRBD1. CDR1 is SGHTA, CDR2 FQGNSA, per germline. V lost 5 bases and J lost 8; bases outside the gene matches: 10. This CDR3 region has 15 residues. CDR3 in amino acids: CASSRGTGPWEKLFF. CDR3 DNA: TGTGCCAGCAGCCGCGGGACAGGACCATGGGAAAAACTGTTTTTT. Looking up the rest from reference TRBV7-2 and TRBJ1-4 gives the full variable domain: GAGVSQSPSNKVTEKGKDVELRCDPISGHTALYWYRQSLGQGLEFLIYFQGNSAPDKSGLPSDRFSAERTGGSVSTLTIQRTQQEDSAVYLCASSRGTGPWEKLFFGSGTQLSVL.

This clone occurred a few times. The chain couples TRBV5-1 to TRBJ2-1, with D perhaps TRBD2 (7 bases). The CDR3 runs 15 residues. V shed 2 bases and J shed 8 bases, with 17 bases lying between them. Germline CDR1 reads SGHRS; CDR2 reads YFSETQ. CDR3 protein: CASSLIGGAVHEQFF. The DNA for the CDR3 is TGCGCCAGCAGCTTAATAGGGGGGGCCGTCCATGAGCAGTTCTTC.

CDR3 in DNA: TGCGCCAGCAGCTGGGACAGGTTCACAGATACGCAGTATTTT. Translated: CASSWDRFTDTQYF. The chain has TRBV5-1 and TRBJ2-3, with 8 bases lining up with TRBD1. The CDR3 contains 14 residues. Losses at the gene ends were 3 bases for V and 2 bases for J; bases not matched to a gene: 2. Germline V CDR1 and CDR2: SGHRS, YFSETQ.

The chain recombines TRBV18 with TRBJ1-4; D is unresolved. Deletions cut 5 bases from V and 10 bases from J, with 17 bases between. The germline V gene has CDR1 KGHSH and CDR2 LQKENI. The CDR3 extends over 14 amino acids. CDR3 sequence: CASSFSGREGKLFF. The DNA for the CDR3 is TGTGCCAGCTCATTCTCGGGTAGGGAAGGAAAACTGTTTTTT.

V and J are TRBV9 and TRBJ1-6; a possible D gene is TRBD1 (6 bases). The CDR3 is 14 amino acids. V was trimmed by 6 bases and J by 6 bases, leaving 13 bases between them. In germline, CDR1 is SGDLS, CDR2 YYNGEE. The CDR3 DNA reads TGTGCCAGCACCTCTGCAGGGGTTAATTCACCCCTCCACTTT. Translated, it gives CASTSAGVNSPLHF.

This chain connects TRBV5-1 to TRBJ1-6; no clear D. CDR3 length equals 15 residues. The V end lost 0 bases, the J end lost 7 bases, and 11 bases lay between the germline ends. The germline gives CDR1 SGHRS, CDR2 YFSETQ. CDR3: CASSLGPRGNSPLHF. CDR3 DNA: TGCGCCAGCAGCTTGGGTCCTCGGGGAAATTCACCCCTCCACTTT.

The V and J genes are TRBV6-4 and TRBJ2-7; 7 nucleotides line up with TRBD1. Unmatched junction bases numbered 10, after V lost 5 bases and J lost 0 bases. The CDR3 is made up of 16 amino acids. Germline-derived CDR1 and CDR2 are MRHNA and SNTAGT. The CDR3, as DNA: TGTGCCAGCAGTTACGAGTGGACAGGCAGCTCCTACGAGCAGTACTTC. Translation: CASSYEWTGSSYEQYF.

The CDR3 DNA reads TGTGCCATGAAGGACAGCGACTCCTACGAGCAGTACTTC. Its translation: CAMKDSDSYEQYF. This sequence joins TRBV10-3 and TRBJ2-7; D possibly corresponds to TRBD1 (6 bases). This CDR3 contains 13 residues. V was trimmed by 9 bases and J by 0 bases, leaving 12 bases between them. Per the germline V gene, CDR1 is ENHRY and CDR2 is SYGVKD.

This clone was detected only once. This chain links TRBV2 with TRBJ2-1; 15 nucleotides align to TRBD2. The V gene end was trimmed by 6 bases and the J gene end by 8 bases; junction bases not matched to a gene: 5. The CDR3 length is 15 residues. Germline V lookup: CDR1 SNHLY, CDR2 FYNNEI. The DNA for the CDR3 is TGTGCCAGCAGGTCCGGACTAGCGGGGGGGTATGAGCAGTTCTTC. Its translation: CASRSGLAGGYEQFF.

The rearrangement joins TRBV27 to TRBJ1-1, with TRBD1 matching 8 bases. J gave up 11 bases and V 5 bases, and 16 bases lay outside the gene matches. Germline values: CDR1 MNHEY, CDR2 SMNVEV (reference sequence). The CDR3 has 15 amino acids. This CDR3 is CASSLTYGQGLAAFF. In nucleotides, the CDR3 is TGTGCCAGCAGTCTCACCTACGGACAGGGTTTGGCCGCTTTCTTT.

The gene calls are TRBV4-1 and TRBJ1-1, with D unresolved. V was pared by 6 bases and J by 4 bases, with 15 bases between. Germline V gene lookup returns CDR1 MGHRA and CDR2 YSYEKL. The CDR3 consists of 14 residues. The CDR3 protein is CASRGTLRGTEAFF. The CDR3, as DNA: TGCGCCAGCAGAGGAACACTTCGGGGCACTGAAGCTTTCTTT.